The 24 T cell receptor beta chains given below trace back to one sample, sequenced in a study of shared clonotypes between healthy human individuals. Generated by immunoSEQ multiplex PCR, the TCRdb table keeps only in-frame clones and is missing some. The sample includes about 510,000 clones, 90% to 97% of them seen just once. Sequencing used naive CD4+ T cells sorted from blood. Subset here: CD45RA+ positively selected. These receptors were obtained from a woman aged 30 to 39 in good health.

The rearrangement joins TRBV7-2 to TRBJ1-2; no clear D gene. Per germline, CDR1 SGHTA and CDR2 FQGNSA. The CDR3 is 13 amino acids. The V end was cut by 7 bases, the J end by 0 bases, with 9 bases between. The CDR3 protein is CASKGRANYGYTF. Written as DNA, the CDR3 is TGTGCCAGCAAAGGACGGGCTAACTATGGCTACACCTTC.

V and J are TRBV11-3 and TRBJ2-5; D is unclear. V was cut by 1 base and J by 0 bases, with 9 bases left in between. The length of the CDR3 is 15 residues. CDR1 and CDR2 (germline): SGHNT, YENEEA. The CDR3: CASSLGGRDQETQYF. The CDR3 coding sequence is TGTGCCAGCAGCTTAGGCGGCCGGGACCAAGAGACCCAGTACTTC.

Only a few counts were recorded for this clone. This rearrangement joins TRBV7-8 to TRBJ1-2; TRBD1 is a possible D gene (6 bases). Deletions cut 2 bases from V and 4 bases from J, with 14 bases between. CDR1 and CDR2 (germline): SGHVS, FQNEAQ. CDR3 size: 15 residues. The CDR3 sequence is CASSLTRGRSYGYTF. DNA for the CDR3: TGTGCCAGCAGCTTAACCAGGGGCAGGAGCTATGGCTACACCTTC.

The chain couples TRBV9 to TRBJ2-3; D remains unclear. Germline CDR1 reads SGDLS; CDR2 reads YYNGEE. Trimming removed 5 bases at V and 6 bases at J, with 10 bases between. This CDR3 has 12 residues. The CDR3 region is CASRGIADTQYF. The CDR3 nucleotides read TGTGCCAGCAGGGGGATTGCCGATACGCAGTATTTT.

The V and J genes are TRBV5-1 and TRBJ1-2; weak D call: TRBD1 (5 bases). The germline V gene encodes CDR1 SGHRS and CDR2 YFSETQ. The V gene lost 0 bases and the J gene lost 8 bases, with 17 bases spanning the gap. The CDR3 is made up of 15 amino acids. The DNA of the CDR3 is TGCGCCAGCAGCTTGGATTGGGCAGGACCAGGGGGCTACACCTTC. It codes for CASSLDWAGPGGYTF. The full variable domain, its missing parts supplied by reference TRBV5-1 and TRBJ1-2, is KAGVTQTPRYLIKTRGQQVTLSCSPISGHRSVSWYQQTPGQGLQFLFEYFSETQRNKGNFPGRFSGRQFSNSRSEMNVSTLELGDSALYLCASSLDWAGPGGYTFGSGTRLTVV.

A word on this clone: Other DNA sequences from this sample encode an identical CDR3 as well. The gene calls are TRBV29-1 and TRBJ1-4; D uncertain. This CDR3 spans 13 amino acids. V dropped 4 bases and J dropped 0 bases, with 6 bases sitting between them. In germline, CDR1 is SQVTM, CDR2 ANQGSEA. CDR3 sequence reads: CSVVGATNEKLFF. CDR3 coding DNA: TGCAGCGTTGTCGGCGCAACTAATGAAAAACTGTTTTTT.

This clone appeared once. The gene calls are TRBV5-4 and TRBJ1-2, with unresolved D. In germline, CDR1 is SGHNT, CDR2 YYREEE (reference sequence). The CDR3 is made up of 12 amino acids. V dropped 7 bases and J dropped 2 bases, with 9 bases sitting between them. CDR3 in DNA: TGTGCCAGCTGGTCTTCCAACTATGGCTACACCTTC. Residues: CASWSSNYGYTF.

This sequence joins TRBV5-1 and TRBJ1-1; 7 bases map to TRBD1. J gave up 1 base and V 4 bases, and 7 bases lay outside the gene matches. The CDR3 extends over 15 amino acids. Germline lookup yields CDR1 SGHRS and CDR2 YFSETQ. The CDR3 loop reads CASSRETGSNTEAFF. CDR3 coding DNA: TGCGCCAGCAGCCGGGAGACAGGGTCGAACACTGAAGCTTTCTTT.

This clone was found a few times. The chain recombines TRBV19 with TRBJ2-3, with a weak D call TRBD1 (6 bases). Germline lookup yields CDR1 LNHDA and CDR2 SQIVND (reference sequence). This CDR3 spans 15 amino acids. Trimming removed 3 bases from V and 2 bases from J, with 12 bases in between. DNA for the CDR3: TGTGCCAGTAGTATCCCGGGACAAATCACAGATACGCAGTATTTT. The encoded protein is CASSIPGQITDTQYF.

The V gene is TRBV19, the J gene TRBJ1-2, with 7 bases aligning to TRBD1. With V trimmed by 8 bases and J by 8 bases, 14 bases remained unmatched. Germline loops: CDR1 LNHDA, CDR2 SQIVND (reference sequence). This CDR3 comprises 14 residues. The CDR3 region has the DNA TGTGCCAGTGGTCTACAAAGGGGGCTCGGCGGCTACACCTTC. It yields the protein CASGLQRGLGGYTF. The full variable domain, rest sourced from reference TRBV19 and TRBJ1-2, is DGGITQSPKYLFRKEGQNVTLSCEQNLNHDAMYWYRQDPGQGLRLIYYSQIVNDFQKGDIAEGYSVSREKKESFPLTVTSAQKNPTAFYLCASGLQRGLGGYTFGSGTRLTVV.

The chain recombines TRBV27 with TRBJ2-1; 10 positions agree with TRBD2. Trimming took 2 bases from V and 10 from J; bases not matched to a gene: 11. CDR3 size: 16 residues. Germline CDR1 reads MNHEY; CDR2 reads SMNVEV (reference sequence). This chain's CDR3 is CASSLLGLAKSGEQFF. CDR3 coding DNA: TGTGCCAGCAGTTTACTGGGACTAGCGAAGTCGGGGGAGCAGTTCTTC.

The chain links TRBV4-2 to TRBJ2-7; D not resolved. The V end was cut by 0 bases, the J end by 4 bases, with 16 bases between. The CDR3 runs to 16 residues. In germline, CDR1 is LGHNA, CDR2 YNFKEQ. CDR3 nucleotide sequence: TGTGCCAGCAGCCAAGATCTCCAGCGCACCCCATACGAGCAGTACTTC. Protein product: CASSQDLQRTPYEQYF.

The chain links TRBV27 to TRBJ2-7, with TRBD2 as a possible D gene (6 bases). Trimming stripped 0 bases from V and 3 bases from J, with 12 bases between. The CDR3 spans 15 residues. Germline V gene lookup returns CDR1 MNHEY and CDR2 SMNVEV (reference sequence). The CDR3 spells CASSLSFREHYEQYF. CDR3 nucleotide sequence: TGTGCCAGCAGTTTATCCTTTCGGGAGCACTACGAGCAGTACTTC.

With respect to this clone: One junction end disagrees with the germline gene, perhaps due to a read error. The V and J genes are TRBV7-9 and TRBJ2-7; 11 bases align to TRBD2. From germline, CDR1 is SEHNR and CDR2 FQNEAQ (reference sequence). This CDR3 has 15 amino acids. This CDR3 is CASSVAGGPSYEQYF. The CDR3 DNA reads as TGTGCCAGCAGCGTAGCGGGAGGGCCCTCCTACGAGCAGTACTTC. Full variable domain (rest looked up from reference TRBV7-9 and TRBJ2-7): DTGVSQNPRHKITKRGQNVTFRCDPISEHNRLYWYRQTLGQGPEFLTYFQNEAQLEKSRLLSDRFSAERPKGSFSTLEIQRTEQGDSAMYLCASSVAGGPSYEQYFGPGTRLTVT.

This sequence joins TRBV7-9 and TRBJ2-2; 10 positions agree with TRBD2. The CDR3 sequence is 17 residues long. The V segment lost 3 bases and the J segment 7 bases; nucleotides outside the gene matches: 11. Germline values: CDR1 SEHNR, CDR2 FQNEAQ (reference sequence). CDR3 sequence (DNA): TGTGCCAGCAGCTTTACCCTAGCGGGAGAAGGGAACGGGGAGCTGTTTTTT. Translating gives CASSFTLAGEGNGELFF.

The chain carries TRBV6-5 and TRBJ1-5; TRBD1 matches at 7 bases. Germline loops: CDR1 MNHEY, CDR2 SVGAGI. This CDR3 has 15 residues. J gave up 9 bases and V 6 bases, and 14 bases lay outside the gene matches. The CDR3 DNA reads TGTGCCAGCAGGAAAAGGGGACAGCTAATGGGGCCCCAGCATTTT. It translates to CASRKRGQLMGPQHF.

The chain employs TRBV5-4 and TRBJ2-2; tentatively, D is TRBD2 (5 bases). The germline CDR1 and CDR2 sequences are SGHNT and YYREEE (reference sequence). V lost 2 bases to trimming and J lost 3 bases, with 8 bases between them. The CDR3 has 14 residues. This chain's CDR3 is CASSLAEHTGELFF. The CDR3 coding sequence is TGTGCCAGCAGCTTAGCGGAGCACACCGGGGAGCTGTTTTTT.

This sequence joins TRBV29-1 and TRBJ2-5; 7 bases map to TRBD1. J lost 3 bases, V lost 6 bases, and 7 bases had no gene match. The germline CDR1 and CDR2 sequences are SQVTM and ANQGSEA. The CDR3 has 13 amino acids. The CDR3, as DNA: TGCAGCGTCCCACCCGGGACAGAAGAGACCCAGTACTTC. Its translation is CSVPPGTEETQYF.

The chain recombines TRBV14 with TRBJ2-2, with D uncertain. With 4 bases removed from V and 3 bases from J, the gap between germline ends came to 12 bases. The germline gives CDR1 SGHDN, CDR2 FVKESK. The CDR3 spans 15 residues. The CDR3 nucleotides are TGTGCCAGCAGCCGCACTGCGGCAGACACCGGGGAGCTGTTTTTT. Residues: CASSRTAADTGELFF. The full variable domain, rest sourced from reference TRBV14 and TRBJ2-2, is EAGVTQFPSHSVIEKGQTVTLRCDPISGHDNLYWYRRVMGKEIKFLLHFVKESKQDESGMPNNRFLAERTGGTYSTLKVQPAELEDSGVYFCASSRTAADTGELFFGEGSRLTVL.

J is TRBJ1-4 and V is TRBV6-6; unclear D gene. CDR3 length: 15 amino acids. Trimming took off 6 bases at V and 3 bases at J, with 14 bases between the two ends. Germline values: CDR1 MNHNY, CDR2 SVGAGI (reference sequence). The CDR3 sequence: CASRGRGSSNEKLFF. The CDR3 DNA reads TGTGCCAGCAGAGGGAGAGGCTCTTCTAATGAAAAACTGTTTTTT.

V and J are TRBV4-2 and TRBJ2-3; D could derive from TRBD1 or TRBD2 (5 bases each). This CDR3 contains 15 residues. Germline V gene sequence: CDR1 LGHNA, CDR2 YNFKEQ. Trimming pared 0 bases from V and 4 bases from J, leaving 11 bases between. The CDR3 DNA follows: TGTGCCAGCAGCCAAGACAGGGAGCCGGCAGATACGCAGTATTTT. It encodes CASSQDREPADTQYF.

This chain connects TRBV28 to TRBJ2-3; 7 nucleotides match TRBD1. Trimming cost V 2 bases and J 4 bases; bases outside gene matches: 6. This CDR3 contains 15 residues. Germline V gives CDR1 MDHEN, CDR2 SYDVKM. CDR3: CASSLPQGDPDTQYF. The CDR3 DNA reads TGTGCCAGCAGTTTACCCCAGGGGGACCCAGATACGCAGTATTTT.

The V call is TRBV5-4, the J call TRBJ2-1; D unclear. CDR1 and CDR2 (germline): SGHNT, YYREEE (reference sequence). Deletions cut 4 bases from V and 8 bases from J, with 19 bases between. The CDR3 extends over 15 amino acids. CDR3 residues: CASSQDQGPGYEQFF. The CDR3 DNA sequence: TGTGCCAGCAGCCAGGACCAAGGGCCCGGTTATGAGCAGTTCTTC. The complete variable domain, with remaining parts taken from reference TRBV5-4 and TRBJ2-1, reads ETGVTQSPTHLIKTRGQQVTLRCSSQSGHNTVSWYQQALGQGPQFIFQYYREEENGRGNFPPRFSGLQFPNYSSELNVNALELDDSALYLCASSQDQGPGYEQFFGPGTRLTVL.

The genes are TRBV18 and TRBJ2-5; D unresolved. The CDR3 is made up of 14 amino acids. Germline V gene sequence: CDR1 KGHSH, CDR2 LQKENI. V dropped 0 bases and J dropped 1 base, with 6 bases sitting between them. DNA of the CDR3: TGTGCCAGCTCACCACCGAGGCCCCAAGAGACCCAGTACTTC. Translation gives CASSPPRPQETQYF. The whole variable domain, filled in from reference TRBV18 and TRBJ2-5, reads NAGVMQNPRHLVRRRGQEARLRCSPMKGHSHVYWYRQLPEEGLKFMVYLQKENIIDESGMPKERFSAEFPKEGPSILRIQQVVRGDSAAYFCASSPPRPQETQYFGPGTRLLVL.